A single sample is the source of the 23 T cell receptor beta chains below, sequenced in a study of T cells in Graves' hyperthyroidism and ophthalmopathy. Amplification targeted TCR beta CDR3 regions from RNA transcripts. TCR CDR3 underwent first-round RT-PCR with the HTBI primer set. TCRdb reanalysed the multiplex PCR reads using MiXCR and keeps one entry per CDR3 protein. The table includes a few hundred thousand distinct CDR3 sequences, more than 15% detected once. The sequenced material came from blood. These receptor sequences come from a woman aged 35 to 49 with Graves' ophthalmopathy.

This clonotype was found many times. The rearrangement uses TRBV6-1 and TRBJ1-5; D gene unclear. V lost 2 bases and J 4 bases, leaving 12 bases between the germline ends. CDR3 size: 15 residues. In germline, CDR1 is MNHNS, CDR2 SASEGT. The CDR3 sequence: CASSEIGSRNQPQHF. The CDR3 region has the DNA TGTGCCAGCAGTGAAATCGGTAGCAGAAATCAGCCCCAGCATTTT.

This clonotype was recorded many times. The J gene is TRBJ1-4, the V gene TRBV15, with D uncertain. The CDR3 has 15 residues. V gave up 1 base and J gave up 3 bases, with 9 bases separating them. CDR1 is LNHNV and CDR2 is YYDKDF in the germline V gene (reference sequence). CDR3 in amino acids: CATSRVGDPNEKLFF. DNA for the CDR3: TGTGCCACCAGCAGAGTCGGGGATCCTAATGAAAAACTGTTTTTT.

This clonotype was counted ten times or more. V usage is TRBV7-9 and J usage is TRBJ2-5; 12 bases match TRBD2. CDR3 length: 14 residues. V lost 5 bases, J lost 5 bases, and 3 bases stayed unmatched. Per germline, CDR1 SEHNR and CDR2 FQNEAQ (reference sequence). The CDR3 DNA reads as TGTGCCAGCAGCCCTAGCGGGGGGGCGGAGACCCAGTACTTC. Translating gives CASSPSGGAETQYF. Variable domain in full (rest from reference TRBV7-9 and TRBJ2-5): DTGVSQNPRHKITKRGQNVTFRCDPISEHNRLYWYRQTLGQGPEFLTYFQNEAQLEKSRLLSDRFSAERPKGSFSTLEIQRTEQGDSAMYLCASSPSGGAETQYFGPGTRLLVL.

At least ten counts were recorded for this clonotype. The rearrangement uses TRBV7-9 and TRBJ1-4; D unresolved. The CDR3 consists of 12 residues. The V gene lost 7 bases and the J gene lost 6 bases, with 9 bases spanning the gap. Per the germline V gene, CDR1 is SEHNR and CDR2 is FQNEAQ (reference sequence). The CDR3 DNA reads TGTGCCAGCACCAAAGTTGATGAAAAACTGTTTTTT. Encoded protein: CASTKVDEKLFF. The variable domain in full, completed from reference TRBV7-9 and TRBJ1-4, reads DTGVSQNPRHKITKRGQNVTFRCDPISEHNRLYWYRQTLGQGPEFLTYFQNEAQLEKSRLLSDRFSAERPKGSFSTLEIQRTEQGDSAMYLCASTKVDEKLFFGSGTQLSVL.

This clonotype was seen many times. CDR3 DNA: TGCAGTGCCACACGACAGGGCCCGAACACTGAAGCTTTCTTT. This codes for CSATRQGPNTEAFF. V usage is TRBV20-1 and J usage is TRBJ1-1, with 7 bases aligning to TRBD1. The J segment lost 1 base and the V segment lost 6 bases, leaving 8 bases of the junction unmatched. This CDR3 region has 14 residues. Germline CDR1 reads DFQATT; CDR2 reads SNEGSKA (reference sequence).

This clonotype was seen at least ten times. V gene TRBV27 combines with J gene TRBJ1-1, with unresolved D. V was trimmed by 5 bases and J by 3 bases, leaving 22 bases between them. The CDR3 loop spans 17 amino acids. Germline CDR1 is MNHEY and CDR2 is SMNVEV (reference sequence). The DNA for the CDR3 is TGTGCCAGCAGTAAAATACGGATCCCCATGGGTGACACTGAAGCTTTCTTT. Protein sequence: CASSKIRIPMGDTEAFF.

A note on this clonotype: It may be a read error: a sequence one base away is much more abundant. The chain uses TRBV30 and TRBJ2-1; 12 bases fit TRBD2. The CDR3 spans 18 residues. The V gene's germline CDR1 is GTSNPN and CDR2 SVGIG (reference sequence). The CDR3: CAWTRTSGNSQSYNEQLF. DNA for the CDR3: TGTGCCTGGACCCGGACTAGCGGGAACTCACAATCCTACAATGAGCAGCTCTTC.

This clonotype was counted ten times or more. This rearrangement joins TRBV18 to TRBJ1-1; D gene uncertain. CDR3 size: 11 residues. The ends were cut back, 2 bases at V and 8 bases at J, with 6 bases in the middle. Germline CDR1 is KGHSH and CDR2 is LQKENI. The CDR3: CASSPMEEAFF. CDR3 nucleotides: TGTGCCAGCTCACCAATGGAGGAAGCTTTCTTT.

The chain carries TRBV7-9 and TRBJ1-5; the match to TRBD1 covers 7 bases. This CDR3 has 15 residues. The trim removed 5 bases at V and 3 bases at J, leaving 7 bases unmatched. Germline CDR1 reads SEHNR; CDR2 reads FQNEAQ (reference sequence). This chain's CDR3 is CASSPTGANNQPQHF. CDR3 nucleotides: TGTGCCAGCAGCCCCACAGGGGCCAACAATCAGCCCCAGCATTTT.

The V gene is TRBV6-1, the J gene TRBJ1-2, with D perhaps TRBD1 (5 bases). This CDR3 comprises 15 residues. Germline V gene sequence: CDR1 MNHNS, CDR2 SASEGT. V lost 3 bases and J 6 bases, leaving 17 bases between the germline ends. The CDR3 sequence is CASSELARVLDGYTF. CDR3 bases: TGTGCCAGCAGTGAGCTAGCCAGGGTCCTTGATGGCTACACCTTC.

J is TRBJ1-4 and V is TRBV29-1; 9 bases are shared with TRBD1. Germline V gene data show CDR1 as SQVTM and CDR2 as ANQGSEA. The CDR3 is made up of 13 amino acids. With 5 bases clipped from V and 7 bases from J, the junction kept 5 bases outside the gene matches. CDR3 coding DNA: TGCAGCGTTACCGGGACAGGGTTTGAAAAACTGTTTTTT. Translating it yields CSVTGTGFEKLFF.

This clonotype has more than one count but fewer than ten. Since a much larger clone is just one base distant, this may be a read error. CDR3 sequence (DNA): TGTGCCAGCAGCTTAAGTTTAAGCGGGCAGTACTTC. It yields the protein CASSLSLSGQYF. The chain joins TRBV11-2 to TRBJ2-7, with D possibly TRBD2 on 5 matching bases. The CDR3 sequence is 12 residues long. Germline V CDR1 and CDR2: SGHAT, FQNNGV. Trimming left V 2 bases short and J 9 bases short, with 11 bases between. The full variable domain, completed using reference TRBV11-2 and TRBJ2-7, is EAGVAQSPRYKIIEKRQSVAFWCNPISGHATLYWYQQILGQGPKLLIQFQNNGVVDDSQLPKDRFSAERLKGVDSTLKIQPAKLEDSAVYLCASSLSLSGQYFGPGTRLTVT.

Regarding this clonotype: A junction boundary mismatches the germline segment, possibly from a read error. CDR3 coding DNA: TGCAGTGCTGGAGACAGGGTAGGGGATACGCAGTATTTT. Protein sequence: CSAGDRVGDTQYF. The chain is built from TRBV20-1 and TRBJ2-3, with 7 bases aligning to TRBD1. CDR1 is DFQATT, CDR2 SNEGSKA, per germline (reference sequence). This CDR3 has 13 amino acids.

Details on this clonotype: A read error is possible here, since a much larger clone lies one base away. The chain couples TRBV5-1 to TRBJ2-7; no reliable D call. Judging by the DNA end, TRBJ2-1 fits better; the J call may be wrong. CDR1 is SGHRS and CDR2 is YFSETQ in the germline V gene. There are 14 residues in the CDR3. The CDR3 coding sequence is TGCGCCAGCAGCTTGGAGGACGGATCCTACGAGCAGTTCTTC. Protein sequence: CASSLEDGSYEQFF.

This clonotype has at least ten counts. The rearrangement links TRBV2 to TRBJ1-4; D may be TRBD1 (6 bases). The CDR3 contains 14 residues. The germline gives CDR1 SNHLY, CDR2 FYNNEI. The germline V and J ends were trimmed by 3 bases and 4 bases, with 9 bases remaining between them. The CDR3 loop is CASSDTGLNEKLFF. DNA for the CDR3: TGTGCCAGCAGTGATACAGGGCTTAATGAAAAACTGTTTTTT. Complete variable domain (other parts from reference TRBV2 and TRBJ1-4): EPEVTQTPSHQVTQMGQEVILRCVPISNHLYFYWYRQILGQKVEFLVSFYNNEISEKSEIFDDQFSVERPDGSNFTLKIRSTKLEDSAMYFCASSDTGLNEKLFFGSGTQLSVL.

This clonotype has more than one count but fewer than ten. This chain joins TRBV12-3 or TRBV12-4 and TRBJ2-2, with a tentative D call TRBD2 (6 bases). The CDR3 runs 17 residues. V lost 3 bases, J lost 1 base, and 15 bases lay in between. CDR3 in amino acids: CASSFGGRLMNTGELFF. CDR3 nucleotide sequence: TGTGCCAGCAGTTTTGGGGGGAGACTTATGAACACCGGGGAGCTGTTTTTT.

In its sample, this clonotype was seen many times. In DNA form, the CDR3 reads TGTGCCAGCAGCTTAAGTTTCGCTCAGGGAAGTTATACAGATACGCAGTATTTT. Translating gives CASSLSFAQGSYTDTQYF. The rearrangement joins TRBV11-2 to TRBJ2-3; D might be TRBD1 (5 bases). CDR1 is SGHAT, CDR2 FQNNGV, per germline. Trimming pared 2 bases from V and 3 bases from J, leaving 21 bases between. The CDR3 extends over 18 amino acids.

The rearrangement links TRBV5-1 to TRBJ2-5; D ambiguous. Looked up from germline, CDR1 is SGHRS and CDR2 is YFSETQ. The V gene lost 4 bases and the J gene lost 2 bases, with 6 bases spanning the gap. The CDR3 length is 12 residues. CDR3 in amino acids: CASSNLQETQYF. The CDR3 DNA sequence: TGCGCCAGCAGCAACCTACAAGAGACCCAGTACTTC.

This clonotype was seen ten or more times. The rearrangement links TRBV7-9 to TRBJ1-2, with D possibly matching TRBD1 (5 bases). Trimming left V 8 bases short and J 3 bases short, with 16 bases between. The CDR3 runs 14 residues. Germline assignment: CDR1 SEHNR and CDR2 FQNEAQ (reference sequence). CDR3 DNA: TGTGCCAGCGGTCGGGGAGGGGTGGACTATGGCTACACCTTC. This codes for CASGRGGVDYGYTF.

The chain couples TRBV6-1 to TRBJ1-1; D uncertain. The CDR3 is 12 amino acids. Trimming shortened V by 4 bases and J by 7 bases, and 10 bases separated the two germline ends. Germline CDR1 and CDR2: MNHNS and SASEGT. The CDR3 here is CASSGLAIEAFF. The CDR3 nucleotides are TGTGCCAGCAGTGGTTTGGCAATTGAAGCTTTCTTT.

A few counts support this clonotype. The J gene is TRBJ2-3, the V gene TRBV18, with a weak D call TRBD2 (5 bases). The CDR3 has 14 residues. Germline CDR1 reads KGHSH; CDR2 reads LQKENI. V gave up 6 bases and J gave up 2 bases, with 12 bases separating them. CDR3 residues: CASSPRVHTDTQYF. Here the CDR3 DNA reads TGTGCCAGCTCCCCGAGGGTTCACACAGATACGCAGTATTTT.

This clonotype occurred many times. The genes are TRBV12-3 or TRBV12-4 and TRBJ2-5; possible D gene TRBD2, 6 bases. The CDR3 runs 14 residues. Deletions cut 3 bases from V and 5 bases from J, with 13 bases between. In DNA form, the CDR3 reads TGTGCCAGCAGTTTTCTCGGGAGCAAGGAGACCCAGTACTTC. The encoded protein is CASSFLGSKETQYF.

The chain uses TRBV20-1 and TRBJ1-5, with a weak D call TRBD1 (5 bases). The CDR3 sequence is 14 residues long. From germline, CDR1 is DFQATT and CDR2 SNEGSKA (reference sequence). V was cut by 5 bases and J by 3 bases, with 14 bases left in between. CDR3 sequence (DNA): TGCAGTGCTGGACTTGACAGAGACAATCAGCCCCAGCATTTT. Its protein product is CSAGLDRDNQPQHF.